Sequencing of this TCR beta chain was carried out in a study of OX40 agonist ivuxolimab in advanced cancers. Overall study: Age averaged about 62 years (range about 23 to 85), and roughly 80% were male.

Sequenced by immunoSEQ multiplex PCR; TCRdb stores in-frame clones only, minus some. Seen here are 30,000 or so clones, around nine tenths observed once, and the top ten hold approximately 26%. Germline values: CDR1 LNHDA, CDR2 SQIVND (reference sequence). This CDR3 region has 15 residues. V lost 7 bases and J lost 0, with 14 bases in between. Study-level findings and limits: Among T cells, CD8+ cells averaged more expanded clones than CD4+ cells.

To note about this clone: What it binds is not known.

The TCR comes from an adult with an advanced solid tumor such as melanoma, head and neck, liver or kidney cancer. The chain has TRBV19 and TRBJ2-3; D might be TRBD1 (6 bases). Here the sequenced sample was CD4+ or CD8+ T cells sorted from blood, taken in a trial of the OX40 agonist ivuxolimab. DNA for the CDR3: TGTGCCAGTAAAACGTGGGGGCGAAGCACAGATACGCAGTATTTT. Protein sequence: CASKTWGRSTDTQYF.